These 26 T cell receptor beta chains originate from one sample sequenced in a study of early stage breast cancer tumors. Only in-frame clones appear in the TCRdb table, and some are missing; sequencing was by immunoSEQ multiplex PCR. Of around 28,000 clones listed, around 70% are singletons. The sample consisted of blood. Receptors originate from a person aged 45 to 59 with breast cancer.

There are a few counts of this clone. The rearrangement uses TRBV2 and TRBJ1-3; D is unresolved. The germline CDR1 and CDR2 sequences are SNHLY and FYNNEI. The V end lost 1 base, the J end lost 4 bases, and 5 bases lay between the germline ends. This CDR3 comprises 13 residues. The CDR3, as DNA: TGTGCCAGCAGTGAAGACAAAGGAAACACCATATATTTT. It translates to CASSEDKGNTIYF.

V is TRBV29-1 and J is TRBJ2-3, with D tentatively TRBD2 (6 bases). This CDR3 comprises 14 residues. V was cut by 4 bases and J by 0 bases, with 11 bases left in between. From germline, CDR1 is SQVTM and CDR2 ANQGSEA. The CDR3 coding sequence is TGCAGCGTTGTTCGGGGGTCTAGCACAGATACGCAGTATTTT. Translating it yields CSVVRGSSTDTQYF.

The gene calls are TRBV4-1 and TRBJ2-5; 8 nucleotides agree with TRBD1. Unmatched junction bases numbered 7, after V lost 2 bases and J lost 5 bases. CDR1 is MGHRA, CDR2 YSYEKL, per germline. This CDR3 has 15 residues. CDR3 bases: TGCGCCAGCAGCCAATCCTCAGGGGGCCGGGAGACCCAGTACTTC. Translation gives CASSQSSGGRETQYF.

This clone was observed a few times. CDR3 coding DNA: TGTGCCAGCAGTTTATCAGGGGGTGTTAGCGAGCAGTACTTC. Its protein is CASSLSGGVSEQYF. This sequence joins TRBV27 and TRBJ2-7, with TRBD1 as a possible D gene (6 bases). The CDR3 has 14 amino acids. Germline V gene lookup returns CDR1 MNHEY and CDR2 SMNVEV (reference sequence). V was trimmed by 0 bases and J by 6 bases, leaving 12 bases between them.

This clone was counted between two and nine times. The genes are TRBV5-1 and TRBJ2-7; weak D call: TRBD2 (7 bases). Germline V gene data show CDR1 as SGHRS and CDR2 as YFSETQ. The CDR3 consists of 12 residues. Trimming removed 5 bases at V and 7 bases at J, with 13 bases between. CDR3 DNA: TGCGCCAGCAGTTCAGGGAGGGGGGAGCAGTACTTC. Its protein product is CASSSGRGEQYF.

The J gene is TRBJ2-7, the V gene TRBV6-6; D may be TRBD2 (5 bases). V was trimmed by 2 bases and J by 2 bases, leaving 7 bases between them. Germline V gene lookup returns CDR1 MNHNY and CDR2 SVGAGI (reference sequence). The CDR3 runs 13 residues. The DNA for the CDR3 is TGTGCCAGCAGTTACAGGGAGCCCTACGAGCAGTACTTC. Translated, it gives CASSYREPYEQYF.

The V and J genes are TRBV6-5 and TRBJ2-7; D is possibly TRBD1 (5 bases). The CDR3 contains 13 residues. The germline CDR1 and CDR2 sequences are MNHEY and SVGAGI. V was shortened by 5 bases and J by 3 bases, with 11 bases between the two germline ends. The CDR3 nucleotides are TGTGCCAGCAGTGAATGGCAGGGCTACGAGCAGTACTTC. As protein: CASSEWQGYEQYF.

The chain couples TRBV29-1 to TRBJ2-1, with D possibly being TRBD1 (5 bases). The CDR3 loop spans 13 amino acids. Between the trimmed V and J ends, which lost 7 bases and 5 bases, there was a span of 15 bases. The germline V gene has CDR1 SQVTM and CDR2 ANQGSEA. In DNA, the CDR3 is TGCAGCGGCGATGGGAAGGGGAACAATGAGCAGTTCTTC. Translated, it gives CSGDGKGNNEQFF.

The J gene is TRBJ2-7, the V gene TRBV19, with 7 bases matching TRBD1. After removal of 5 bases from V and 2 bases from J, the junction contained 9 bases not matched to a gene. This CDR3 region has 15 residues. The germline CDR1 and CDR2 sequences are LNHDA and SQIVND (reference sequence). The CDR3 DNA reads TGTGCCAGTAGTCTCCGACAGGGCCCTGCCTACGAGCAGTACTTC. This gives the protein CASSLRQGPAYEQYF.

V is TRBV29-1 and J is TRBJ2-5, with 8 nucleotides matching TRBD2. This CDR3 contains 14 residues. Per germline, CDR1 SQVTM and CDR2 ANQGSEA. J was trimmed by 1 base and V by 7 bases; bases with no gene match: 8. For the CDR3, the DNA is TGCAGCGCGGGAGGGGTTTGGACCCAAGAGACCCAGTACTTC. Amino acids: CSAGGVWTQETQYF.

This chain joins TRBV14 and TRBJ2-2; D is undetermined. CDR3 length equals 14 residues. Germline assignment: CDR1 SGHDN and CDR2 FVKESK. V was pared by 4 bases and J by 5 bases, with 11 bases between. The CDR3, as DNA: TGTGCCAGCAGCCTCGACACCTTTACCGGGGAGCTGTTTTTT. This sequence encodes CASSLDTFTGELFF. Filled out from reference TRBV14 and TRBJ2-2, the complete variable domain reads EAGVTQFPSHSVIEKGQTVTLRCDPISGHDNLYWYRRVMGKEIKFLLHFVKESKQDESGMPNNRFLAERTGGTYSTLKVQPAELEDSGVYFCASSLDTFTGELFFGEGSRLTVL.

The chain links TRBV9 to TRBJ2-2; tentative D call: TRBD1 (6 bases). V dropped 0 bases and J dropped 3 bases, with 9 bases sitting between them. Germline-derived CDR1 and CDR2 are SGDLS and YYNGEE. The CDR3 has 15 residues. CDR3 DNA: TGTGCCAGCAGCGTAGGGCAGGGGTACACCGGGGAGCTGTTTTTT. Encoded protein: CASSVGQGYTGELFF.

The gene calls are TRBV30 and TRBJ1-2; the D gene is possibly TRBD1 (6 bases). Germline assignment: CDR1 GTSNPN and CDR2 SVGIG (reference sequence). V lost 2 bases and J lost 4, with 14 bases in between. CDR3 length equals 14 residues. CDR3 DNA: TGTGCCTGGAGTAGGGGGGCGGCTTTCTATGGCTACACCTTC. As protein: CAWSRGAAFYGYTF.

The chain carries TRBV7-9 and TRBJ2-3, with 7 bases fitting TRBD2. The germline gives CDR1 SEHNR, CDR2 FQNEAQ (reference sequence). Trimming removed 5 bases from V and 3 bases from J; junction bases left unmatched: 5. This CDR3 is built from 14 residues. DNA for the CDR3: TGTGCCAGCAGCCCCGGACTAGGGACAGATACGCAGTATTTT. This codes for CASSPGLGTDTQYF.

The J gene is TRBJ2-2, the V gene TRBV12-5, with D possibly matching TRBD2 (5 bases). The CDR3 is 16 residues long. Germline CDR1 is LGHNT and CDR2 is FRNRAP. Trimming removed 0 bases at V and 1 base at J, with 9 bases between. CDR3 sequence: CASGLVIAGNTGELFF. DNA for the CDR3: TGTGCTAGTGGTTTGGTAATTGCGGGGAACACCGGGGAGCTGTTTTTT.

This clone was counted only a few times. V and J are TRBV6-1 and TRBJ1-1; D is ambiguous. This CDR3 spans 9 amino acids. Germline V gene data show CDR1 as MNHNS and CDR2 as SASEGT. V lost 10 bases to trimming and J lost 6 bases, with 6 bases between them. The CDR3 region has the DNA TGTGCCAACGACGCTGAAGCTTTCTTT. It specifies CANDAEAFF.

The chain uses TRBV2 and TRBJ1-1; tentatively, D is TRBD1 (6 bases). Germline CDR1 SNHLY, CDR2 FYNNEI. This CDR3 is 15 amino acids long. V was trimmed by 5 bases and J by 0 bases, leaving 13 bases between them. The CDR3 sequence is CASSLQGSMNTEAFF. For the CDR3, the DNA is TGTGCCAGCAGTTTACAGGGAAGCATGAACACTGAAGCTTTCTTT. Full variable domain (rest looked up from reference TRBV2 and TRBJ1-1): EPEVTQTPSHQVTQMGQEVILRCVPISNHLYFYWYRQILGQKVEFLVSFYNNEISEKSEIFDDQFSVERPDGSNFTLKIRSTKLEDSAMYFCASSLQGSMNTEAFFGQGTRLTVV.

The chain recombines TRBV30 with TRBJ2-7; D uncertain. The CDR3 runs 13 residues. Deletions cut 2 bases from V and 0 bases from J, with 8 bases between. Germline assignment: CDR1 GTSNPN and CDR2 SVGIG (reference sequence). Here the CDR3 DNA reads TGTGCCTGGAGTCCGGTCAACTCCTACGAGCAGTACTTC. Translation: CAWSPVNSYEQYF.

By frequency in the sample, this clone is large. V usage is TRBV7-8 and J usage is TRBJ2-7; 8 bases are shared with TRBD1. V shed 0 bases, J shed 2 bases, and the junction held 9 bases outside the gene matches. Looked up from germline, CDR1 is SGHVS and CDR2 is FQNEAQ. The CDR3 has 17 residues. The chain's CDR3 is CASSLALTGGRTYEQYF. Here the CDR3 DNA reads TGTGCCAGCAGCTTAGCGCTTACAGGGGGACGCACCTACGAGCAGTACTTC.

A single count supports this clone. The chain combines TRBV6-1 with TRBJ1-1, with a tentative D call TRBD1 (5 bases). V lost 6 bases to trimming and J lost 5 bases, with 16 bases between them. CDR1 and CDR2 (germline): MNHNS, SASEGT. This CDR3 is built from 14 residues. The CDR3 loop reads CASRALDMRTEAFF. The CDR3 nucleotides are TGTGCCAGCAGGGCCCTGGACATGAGAACTGAAGCTTTCTTT.

The chain joins TRBV19 to TRBJ2-7; 11 bases line up with TRBD1. Per the germline V gene, CDR1 is LNHDA and CDR2 is SQIVND (reference sequence). The CDR3 consists of 14 residues. With 4 bases clipped from V and 4 bases from J, the junction kept 3 bases outside the gene matches. In nucleotides, the CDR3 is TGTGCCAGTAGTACCGGGACAGGGGGTTACGAGCAGTACTTC. It encodes CASSTGTGGYEQYF. Full variable domain (remainder filled in from reference TRBV19 and TRBJ2-7): DGGITQSPKYLFRKEGQNVTLSCEQNLNHDAMYWYRQDPGQGLRLIYYSQIVNDFQKGDIAEGYSVSREKKESFPLTVTSAQKNPTAFYLCASSTGTGGYEQYFGPGTRLTVT.

The rearrangement uses TRBV9 and TRBJ2-7; D may match TRBD1 or TRBD2 (6 bases each). In germline, CDR1 is SGDLS, CDR2 YYNGEE. There are 14 residues in the CDR3. Trimming cost V 2 bases and J 6 bases, with 15 bases left between them. The CDR3, as DNA: TGTGCCAGCAGCGTTCCACAGGGAGGCGGCGAGCAGTACTTC. Translated: CASSVPQGGGEQYF.

This clone was detected once. The chain recombines TRBV4-1 with TRBJ2-7; TRBD1 matches 9 bases. This CDR3 is 14 amino acids long. V lost 4 bases, J lost 3 bases, and 4 bases stayed unmatched. Germline CDR1 and CDR2: MGHRA and YSYEKL. CDR3 nucleotide sequence: TGCGCCAGCAGCCTCCTGGACAGGGGCTACGAGCAGTACTTC. It codes for CASSLLDRGYEQYF.

The chain couples TRBV27 to TRBJ1-1; possibly TRBD1 for D (6 bases). CDR1 MNHEY and CDR2 SMNVEV come from the germline V gene (reference sequence). V shed 4 bases and J shed 5 bases, with 11 bases lying between them. The CDR3 is 13 residues long. The CDR3 here is CASSWLGGTEAFF. CDR3 nucleotides: TGTGCCAGCAGTTGGTTAGGGGGAACTGAAGCTTTCTTT.

This clone was detected a few times. The genes are TRBV7-2 and TRBJ1-1; 9 bases fit TRBD1. CDR3 length: 15 residues. Germline V gene data show CDR1 as SGHTA and CDR2 as FQGNSA. The ends lost 0 bases at V and 5 bases at J; junction bases unmatched: 4. DNA for the CDR3: TGTGCCAGCAGCTTAGCACAGGGGGCGAGGACTGAAGCTTTCTTT. Translated: CASSLAQGARTEAFF.

V and J are TRBV2 and TRBJ2-1; no firm D call. V gave up 6 bases and J gave up 12 bases, with 12 bases separating them. CDR3 length: 11 residues. Per germline, CDR1 SNHLY and CDR2 FYNNEI. The CDR3 region has the DNA TGTGCCAGCAGCAACCAACTGGGGCAGTTCTTC. This codes for CASSNQLGQFF.